This paragraph reports one TCR beta chain. Its target is not known. TCR beta CDR3 regions were amplified from RNA. A set of HTBI primers served as the primers for a first-round RT-PCR of the TCR CDR3. TCRdb reprocessed the multiplex PCR reads with MiXCR, giving one entry per CDR3 protein. This repertoire shows 600,000 to 900,000 distinct CDR3 sequences, over 15% found once; its top ten account for 8.4%. The germline gives CDR1 ENHRY, CDR2 SYGVKD. This CDR3 region has 17 residues. The V gene lost 3 bases and the J gene lost 0 bases, with 18 bases spanning the gap. These data belong to a study of T cells in Graves' hyperthyroidism and ophthalmopathy. Overall study findings and caveats: Blood also showed most of the thyroid clonotypes that were expanded above 0.001.

The clonotype comes from a man younger than 35 with Graves' hyperthyroidism. The gene calls are TRBV10-3 and TRBJ2-7, with a weak D call TRBD1 (6 bases). The sample taken for sequencing was blood. The CDR3 protein is CAISDPLRGQSSYEQYF. For the CDR3, the DNA is TGTGCCATCAGTGACCCATTGCGAGGACAGAGCTCCTACGAGCAGTACTTC.